Reported below is one TCR beta chain. In TCRdb, the RT-PCR reads were re-called with MiXCR into one record per CDR3 protein. The sample has fewer than 800,000 distinct CDR3 sequences; 12% to 15% are singletons. The sequenced sample consisted of memory CD4+ T cells from blood. The sequence was obtained from a female donor in good health, serving as a healthy control.

The CDR3 reads CASIRGGGETQYF. Written as DNA, the CDR3 is TGTGCCAGCATCCGAGGGGGGGGAGAGACCCAGTACTTC. The rearrangement joins TRBV7-2 to TRBJ2-5; tentative D call: TRBD2 (7 bases). Germline V gives CDR1 SGHTA, CDR2 FQGNSA. With 7 bases removed from V and 4 bases from J, the gap between germline ends came to 13 bases. CDR3 length equals 13 residues.